Each of the 19 T cell receptor beta chains below was sequenced from the same sample in a study of blood T cell repertoires in COVID-19. TCRdb keeps only in-frame clones here, not all; method: immunoSEQ multiplex PCR. The table shows about 62,000 clones, with approximately 90% occurring only once. What was sequenced was peripheral blood. These receptors were obtained from a woman aged 55-70 years with acute or convalescent COVID-19.

This rearrangement joins TRBV29-1 to TRBJ1-2, with 7 bases lining up with TRBD1. The CDR3 is 13 amino acids. Germline V lookup: CDR1 SQVTM, CDR2 ANQGSEA. V gave up 5 bases and J gave up 4 bases; unmatched junction bases: 7. The CDR3 coding sequence is TGCAGCGTTATGACAGGGTACACCTATGGCTACACCTTC. It translates to CSVMTGYTYGYTF.

The chain uses TRBV28 and TRBJ1-1; maybe TRBD1 (5 bases). Germline V gives CDR1 MDHEN, CDR2 SYDVKM. This CDR3 is built from 12 residues. V lost 4 bases to trimming and J lost 7 bases, with 10 bases between them. The CDR3 here is CASSYIGVEAFF. The CDR3 DNA is TGTGCCAGCAGTTATATAGGGGTTGAAGCTTTCTTT.

This clone was seen a few times. The genes are TRBV18 and TRBJ1-4; 9 bases match TRBD1. Trimming at V came to 6 bases and at J to 4 bases, leaving 12 bases not matched to a gene. Germline-derived CDR1 and CDR2 are KGHSH and LQKENI. This CDR3 contains 17 residues. CDR3 bases: TGTGCCAGCTCCCTTACAGGGGGCCTGGACCTTAATGAAAAACTGTTTTTT. As protein: CASSLTGGLDLNEKLFF.

V usage is TRBV30 and J usage is TRBJ1-4, with 10 nucleotides matching TRBD1. CDR1 is GTSNPN, CDR2 SVGIG, per germline (reference sequence). The V and J ends lost 8 bases and 7 bases, in that order; junction bases with no gene match: 10. CDR3 length equals 14 residues. The CDR3 protein is CALEIWDRGEKLFF. As DNA, the CDR3 is TGTGCCCTGGAAATTTGGGACAGGGGTGAAAAACTGTTTTTT.

The rearrangement uses TRBV11-2 and TRBJ2-1; 10 nucleotides line up with TRBD1. The V gene's germline CDR1 is SGHAT and CDR2 FQNNGV. With 8 bases clipped from V and 8 bases from J, the junction kept 6 bases outside the gene matches. The CDR3 sequence is 13 residues long. The CDR3 loop reads CASLRQGAYEQFF. The CDR3 nucleotides are TGTGCCAGCCTTCGACAGGGGGCCTATGAGCAGTTCTTC.

The chain carries TRBV2 and TRBJ2-5; a weak D match, TRBD1 (6 bases). The CDR3 length is 16 residues. CDR1 and CDR2 from the germline V gene are SNHLY and FYNNEI. V was trimmed by 6 bases and J by 3 bases, leaving 20 bases between them. CDR3 sequence (DNA): TGTGCCAGCAGCCACCAACAGGGTCGCATGGAAGAGACCCAGTACTTC. The encoded protein is CASSHQQGRMEETQYF.

This rearrangement joins TRBV5-1 to TRBJ2-1; TRBD2 matches 7 bases. J gave up 5 bases and V 4 bases, and 12 bases lay outside the gene matches. The CDR3 covers 16 residues. Germline CDR1 SGHRS, CDR2 YFSETQ. CDR3 nucleotides: TGCGCCAGCAGCGGTGGAGGACTAGTCCCCAACAATGAGCAGTTCTTC. It is translated as CASSGGGLVPNNEQFF.

V is TRBV5-6 and J is TRBJ2-5; 7 nucleotides match TRBD2. CDR3 length equals 14 residues. The trim removed 7 bases at V and 4 bases at J, leaving 10 bases unmatched. CDR1 is SGHDT and CDR2 is YYEEEE in the germline V gene. The CDR3 region is CASGSGLVGETQYF. The CDR3 nucleotides are TGTGCCAGCGGATCTGGACTAGTGGGAGAGACCCAGTACTTC.

The V gene is TRBV7-4, the J gene TRBJ2-7; possible D gene TRBD1, 7 bases. V lost 3 bases and J 2 bases, leaving 17 bases between the germline ends. In germline, CDR1 is SGHVT, CDR2 SQSDAQ. CDR3 length: 16 amino acids. In nucleotides, the CDR3 is TGTGCCAGCAGCTTGATGGCGGGACAGCCCACCTACGAGCAGTACGTC. Amino acid sequence: CASSLMAGQPTYEQYV.

The chain employs TRBV11-3 and TRBJ2-3, with 9 positions matching TRBD1. CDR3 size: 14 residues. With 5 bases clipped from V and 3 bases from J, the junction kept 3 bases outside the gene matches. Germline V lookup: CDR1 SGHNT, CDR2 YENEEA. The CDR3 loop reads CASSTGQGTDTQYF. CDR3 nucleotides: TGTGCCAGCAGCACCGGACAGGGGACAGATACGCAGTATTTT. The full variable domain, with the rest looked up from reference TRBV11-3 and TRBJ2-3, is EAGVVQSPRYKIIEKKQPVAFWCNPISGHNTLYWYLQNLGQGPELLIRYENEEAVDDSQLPKDRFSAERLKGVDSTLKIQPAELGDSAVYLCASSTGQGTDTQYFGPGTRLTVL.

This chain joins TRBV5-5 and TRBJ1-4; a weak D match, TRBD1 (6 bases). CDR3 length: 15 residues. The V gene lost 0 bases and the J gene lost 4 bases, with 10 bases spanning the gap. The germline V gene encodes CDR1 SGHKS and CDR2 YYEKEE (reference sequence). CDR3 loop: CASSLAGAINEKLFF. CDR3 sequence (DNA): TGTGCCAGCAGCTTGGCAGGGGCAATTAATGAAAAACTGTTTTTT.

The CDR3 coding sequence is TGTGCCAGCAGCCGAGAGATGACAGATACGCAGTATTTT. Amino acids: CASSREMTDTQYF. The rearrangement uses TRBV12-3 or TRBV12-4 and TRBJ2-3; D remains ambiguous. This CDR3 contains 13 residues. V was pared by 6 bases and J by 3 bases, with 10 bases between.

CDR3 protein: CASSEHRGYEQYV. Here the CDR3 DNA reads TGTGCCAGCAGTGAACACAGGGGCTACGAGCAGTACGTC. The chain joins TRBV2 to TRBJ2-7; 7 positions match TRBD1. The CDR3 has 13 residues. The germline V gene has CDR1 SNHLY and CDR2 FYNNEI. V gave up 2 bases and J gave up 3 bases; unmatched junction bases: 1.

This chain joins TRBV7-9 and TRBJ2-5; the match to TRBD2 covers 7 bases. V lost 5 bases to trimming and J lost 0 bases; unmatched junction nucleotides: 6. The length of the CDR3 is 15 residues. The germline V gene has CDR1 SEHNR and CDR2 FQNEAQ (reference sequence). In DNA form, the CDR3 reads TGTGCCAGCAGCGCCCGACTAGCCAACCAAGAGACCCAGTACTTC. It specifies CASSARLANQETQYF. Full variable domain (remainder filled in from reference TRBV7-9 and TRBJ2-5): DTGVSQNPRHKITKRGQNVTFRCDPISEHNRLYWYRQTLGQGPEFLTYFQNEAQLEKSRLLSDRFSAERPKGSFSTLEIQRTEQGDSAMYLCASSARLANQETQYFGPGTRLLVL.

V usage is TRBV21-1 and J usage is TRBJ1-5; TRBD1 was called by the table and not checked on the DNA. TRBV21-1 is noted as a pseudogene. There are 17 residues in the CDR3. The CDR3 bases are TGTGCCAGCAGCAAACCTATGATGAGACAGGGAAATCAGCCCCAGCATTTT. Translating gives CASSKPMMRQGNQPQHF.

V and J are TRBV13 and TRBJ1-6; D not certain. The CDR3 sequence is 15 residues long. V lost 1 base and J 7 bases, leaving 11 bases between the germline ends. Germline CDR1 is PRHDT and CDR2 is FYEKMQ (reference sequence). The CDR3 sequence is CASSLDRVYNSPLHF. Here the CDR3 DNA reads TGTGCCAGCAGCTTAGATCGCGTTTACAATTCACCCCTCCACTTT.

This clone is a singleton in its sample. The chain employs TRBV19 and TRBJ2-1; 10 bases match TRBD2. CDR1 LNHDA and CDR2 SQIVND come from the germline V gene (reference sequence). With V trimmed by 0 bases and J by 14 bases, 7 bases remained unmatched. The CDR3 extends over 14 amino acids. The DNA for the CDR3 is TGTGCCAGTAGTATAGATTTCCTAGCGGGAGTAAAGTTCTTC. Translation gives CASSIDFLAGVKFF.

The rearrangement joins TRBV5-4 to TRBJ1-2; weak D call: TRBD1 (5 bases). The CDR3 totals 12 residues. Between the trimmed V and J ends, which lost 4 bases and 5 bases, there was a span of 9 bases. The germline CDR1 and CDR2 sequences are SGHNT and YYREEE (reference sequence). As DNA, the CDR3 is TGTGCCAGCAGCCAACGGGGGTATGGCTACACCTTC. It yields the protein CASSQRGYGYTF.

The V call is TRBV5-1, the J call TRBJ2-5, with 11 bases identical to TRBD2. The CDR3 spans 14 residues. Trimming at V came to 4 bases and at J to 5 bases, leaving 4 bases not matched to a gene. Germline V lookup: CDR1 SGHRS, CDR2 YFSETQ. The CDR3 DNA sequence: TGCGCCAGCAGCCTCGGACTAGCGGGCGAGACCCAGTACTTC. Protein sequence: CASSLGLAGETQYF.